This T cell receptor beta chain comes out of a study of early T cells in non-severe SARS-CoV-2 infection. This clonotype was counted between two and nine times. V was pared by 2 bases and J by 8 bases, with 12 bases between. The CDR3 has 13 amino acids. The V gene's germline CDR1 is DFQATT and CDR2 SNEGSKA (reference sequence). Individual cDNA molecules received unique molecular identifiers. TCRdb re-called the 5' RACE reads through MiXCR, storing one row per CDR3 protein. The sample lists more than 55,000 distinct CDR3 sequences; about 12% were seen once. Sequenced sample: whole blood. The TCR originated in an adult who was a healthcare worker with PCR-confirmed SARS-CoV-2 infection or an uninfected control (not recorded which). The chain uses TRBV20-1 and TRBJ1-4; maybe TRBD1 (5 bases). The CDR3 loop reads CSARTGGGEKLFF. The CDR3 DNA reads TGCAGTGCTAGAACGGGGGGAGGCGAAAAACTGTTTTTT.